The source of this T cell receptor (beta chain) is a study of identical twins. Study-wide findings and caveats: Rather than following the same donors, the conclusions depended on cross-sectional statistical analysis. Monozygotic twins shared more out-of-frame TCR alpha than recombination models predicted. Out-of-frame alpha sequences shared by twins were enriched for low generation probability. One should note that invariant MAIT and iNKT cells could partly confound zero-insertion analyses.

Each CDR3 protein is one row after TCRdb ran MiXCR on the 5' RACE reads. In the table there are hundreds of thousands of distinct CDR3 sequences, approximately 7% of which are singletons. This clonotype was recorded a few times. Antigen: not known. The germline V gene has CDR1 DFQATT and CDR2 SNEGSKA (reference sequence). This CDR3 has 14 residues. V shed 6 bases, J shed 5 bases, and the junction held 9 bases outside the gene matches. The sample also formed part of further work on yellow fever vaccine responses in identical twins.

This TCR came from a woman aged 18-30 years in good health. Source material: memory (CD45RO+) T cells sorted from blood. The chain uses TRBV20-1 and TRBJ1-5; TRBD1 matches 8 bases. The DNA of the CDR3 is TGCAGTGCGAAAGGACAGGGCACCGATCAGCCCCAGCATTTT. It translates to CSAKGQGTDQPQHF.